The next 14 T cell receptor beta chains were all read from a single sample in a study of cytomegalovirus exposure and HLA in healthy donors. Both 60 Vbeta primers and 13 Jbeta primers went into the PCR. Only in-frame clones appear in the TCRdb table, and some are missing; sequencing was by immunoSEQ multiplex PCR. The sample holds 100,000 to 150,000 clones, 83% seen once. The sequenced sample consisted of PBMCs. The origin of the receptors is a woman in her forties in good health and CMV-seropositive.

The chain recombines TRBV9 with TRBJ1-2; D unresolved. The CDR3 runs 13 residues. V was cut by 0 bases and J by 1 base, with 4 bases left in between. Germline V gene lookup returns CDR1 SGDLS and CDR2 YYNGEE. The CDR3 DNA follows: TGTGCCAGCAGCGTAGCCAGTAACTATGGCTACACCTTC. This gives the protein CASSVASNYGYTF.

CDR3 DNA sequence: TGTGCCAGCAGCTTGAAACTAGCGGGAGTAACCGGGTCCTACGAGCAGTACTTC. Amino acids: CASSLKLAGVTGSYEQYF. This chain joins TRBV5-6 and TRBJ2-7; the match to TRBD2 covers 11 bases. The CDR3 is made up of 18 amino acids. The V segment lost 1 base and the J segment 1 base; nucleotides outside the gene matches: 10. Germline CDR1 SGHDT, CDR2 YYEEEE. Full variable domain (missing parts from reference TRBV5-6 and TRBJ2-7): DAGVTQSPTHLIKTRGQQVTLRCSPKSGHDTVSWYQQALGQGPQFIFQYYEEEERQRGNFPDRFSGHQFPNYSSELNVNALLLGDSALYLCASSLKLAGVTGSYEQYFGPGTRLTVT.

Sample share makes this clone medium-sized (0.01 to 0.1%). This sample also contains other DNA sequences that code for the same CDR3. V is TRBV5-6 and J is TRBJ1-1; 7 bases fit TRBD1. This CDR3 comprises 11 residues. Unmatched junction bases numbered 9, after V lost 5 bases and J lost 14 bases. From germline, CDR1 is SGHDT and CDR2 YYEEEE. CDR3 DNA: TGTGCCAGCAGGGGGCTTGGACAGGCCTTCTTT. Translated, it gives CASRGLGQAFF.

The V gene is TRBV5-8, the J gene TRBJ1-1; D call uncertain. The CDR3 runs 14 residues. The V and J ends lost 0 bases and 3 bases respectively, with 9 bases between them. In germline, CDR1 is SGHTS, CDR2 YDEGEE. The CDR3 nucleotides read TGTGCCAGCAGCTTGGCGGGGTGGGACACTGAAGCTTTCTTT. Its translation: CASSLAGWDTEAFF.

The J gene is TRBJ2-7, the V gene TRBV29-1, with D possibly being TRBD2 (6 bases). This CDR3 has 14 amino acids. In germline, CDR1 is SQVTM, CDR2 ANQGSEA. Trimming stripped 4 bases from V and 0 bases from J, with 13 bases between. The CDR3 DNA reads as TGCAGCGTTGTTGGCGGGGCCCTCTCCTACGAGCAGTACTTC. This gives the protein CSVVGGALSYEQYF.

This rearrangement joins TRBV5-4 to TRBJ1-1, with D possibly matching TRBD1 (6 bases). The CDR3 covers 15 residues. V lost 4 bases and J 2 bases, leaving 15 bases between the germline ends. CDR1 is SGHNT, CDR2 YYREEE, per germline (reference sequence). CDR3 DNA sequence: TGTGCCAGCAGCGCCAGGACAGCAACCAACACTGAAGCTTTCTTT. It encodes CASSARTATNTEAFF.

The V gene is TRBV6-5, the J gene TRBJ1-5, with D tentatively TRBD1 (5 bases). Deletions cut 10 bases from V and 4 bases from J, with 17 bases between. CDR1 is MNHEY and CDR2 is SVGAGI in the germline V gene. The CDR3 sequence is 14 residues long. This CDR3 is CATSPREGNQPQHF. CDR3 nucleotides: TGTGCCACCTCCCCTAGGGAGGGGAATCAGCCCCAGCATTTT.

The rearrangement uses TRBV5-1 and TRBJ2-7; tentatively, D is TRBD1 (7 bases). V dropped 1 base and J dropped 4 bases, with 15 bases sitting between them. The CDR3 loop spans 15 amino acids. CDR1 and CDR2 from the germline V gene are SGHRS and YFSETQ. CDR3 sequence (DNA): TGCGCCAGCAGCTTGATCACAGGGGAGGTTTACGAGCAGTACTTC. Translation gives CASSLITGEVYEQYF.

The rearrangement uses TRBV10-1 and TRBJ2-3, with a tentative D call TRBD1 (6 bases). The CDR3 has 15 amino acids. V shed 2 bases and J shed 3 bases, with 12 bases lying between them. From germline, CDR1 is WNHNN and CDR2 SYGVQD (reference sequence). CDR3 protein: CASSENRVGTDTQYF. The CDR3 DNA sequence: TGCGCCAGCAGTGAGAACAGGGTCGGAACAGATACGCAGTATTTT.

The CDR3 coding sequence is TGCGCCAGCCGCGGACAGCAAGAGACCCAGTACTTC. Its protein product is CASRGQQETQYF. The chain is built from TRBV4-1 and TRBJ2-5; perhaps TRBD1 as D (6 bases). Between the trimmed V and J ends, which lost 8 bases and 2 bases, there was a span of 9 bases. CDR3 length equals 12 residues. Germline V CDR1 and CDR2: MGHRA, YSYEKL.

The genes are TRBV7-6 and TRBJ2-3, with TRBD2 matching over 8 bases. V was clipped by 5 bases and J by 4 bases; unmatched bases: 17. Germline V gene data show CDR1 as SGHVS and CDR2 as FNYEAQ. The length of the CDR3 is 18 residues. CDR3 amino acids: CASSHFGSGNHGADTQYF. DNA for the CDR3: TGTGCCAGCAGCCACTTCGGTAGCGGGAACCATGGGGCAGATACGCAGTATTTT. The variable domain in full, completed from reference TRBV7-6 and TRBJ2-3, reads GAGVSQSPRYKVTKRGQDVALRCDPISGHVSLYWYRQALGQGPEFLTYFNYEAQQDKSGLPNDRFSAERPEGSISTLTIQRTEQRDSAMYRCASSHFGSGNHGADTQYFGPGTRLTVL.

The rearrangement joins TRBV6-6 to TRBJ2-5; a weak D match, TRBD1 (6 bases). Germline loops: CDR1 MNHNY, CDR2 SVGAGI (reference sequence). Trimming left V 7 bases short and J 5 bases short, with 14 bases between. This CDR3 comprises 13 residues. CDR3 DNA sequence: TGTGCCAGCAAAATACAGGGTCGCGAGACCCAGTACTTC. Translation gives CASKIQGRETQYF.

The chain employs TRBV4-1 and TRBJ2-5; TRBD1 agrees at 7 bases. The DNA end favors TRBJ2-7, so the J call may be wrong. Germline lookup yields CDR1 MGHRA and CDR2 YSYEKL. This CDR3 contains 15 residues. CDR3 sequence reads: CASSQPTGKSNEQYF. The CDR3 bases are TGCGCCAGCAGCCAACCGACAGGGAAGTCGAACGAGCAGTACTTC.

The genes are TRBV7-9 and TRBJ2-7, with 8 nucleotides matching TRBD1. V gave up 3 bases and J gave up 3 bases; unmatched junction bases: 1. The CDR3 is 13 amino acids. Germline V lookup: CDR1 SEHNR, CDR2 FQNEAQ (reference sequence). CDR3 in DNA: TGTGCCAGCAGCTTGACAGGGGTCTACGAGCAGTACTTC. It specifies CASSLTGVYEQYF.